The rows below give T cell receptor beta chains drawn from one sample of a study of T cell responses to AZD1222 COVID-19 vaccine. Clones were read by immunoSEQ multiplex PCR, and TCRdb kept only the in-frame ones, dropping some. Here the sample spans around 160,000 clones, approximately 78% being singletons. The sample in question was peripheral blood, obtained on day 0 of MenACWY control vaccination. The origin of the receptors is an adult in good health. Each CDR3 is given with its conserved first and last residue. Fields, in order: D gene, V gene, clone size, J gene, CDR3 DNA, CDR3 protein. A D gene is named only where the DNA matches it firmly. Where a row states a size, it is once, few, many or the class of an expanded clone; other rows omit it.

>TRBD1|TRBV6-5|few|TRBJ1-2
TGTGCCAGCAGTCCAGACAGGGGAAACTATGGCTACACCTTC
CASSPDRGNYGYTF
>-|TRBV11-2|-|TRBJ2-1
TGTGCCAGCAGCTTAGGGGTGGGCATAGGGCATGAGCAGTTCTTC
CASSLGVGIGHEQFF
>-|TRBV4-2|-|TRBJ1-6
TGTGCCAGCAGCCAAGACGGGCGGAATAATTCACCCCTCCACTTT
CASSQDGRNNSPLHF
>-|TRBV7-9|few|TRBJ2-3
TGTGCCAGCAGCTTACCCCCAGGGGTTAGCACAGATACGCAGTATTTT
CASSLPPGVSTDTQYF
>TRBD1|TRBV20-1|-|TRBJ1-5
TGCAGTGCCAGTCTCATAGGACAGGGCAGCAATCAGCCCCAGCATTTT
CSASLIGQGSNQPQHF
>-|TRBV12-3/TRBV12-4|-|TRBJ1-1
TGTGCCAGCAGTTTAGCGATCCCTGAAGCTTTCTTT
CASSLAIPEAFF
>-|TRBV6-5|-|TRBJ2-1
TGTGCCAGCCGCCGGGTCGCGGGGGCGGGGAATGAGCAGTTCTTC
CASRRVAGAGNEQFF
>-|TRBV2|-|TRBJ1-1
TGTGCCAGCAGTGAAGATGGGAGGTGGGGCGAAGCTTTCTTT
CASSEDGRWGEAFF
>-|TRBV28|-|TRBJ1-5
TGTGCCAGCAGTTCAATCCCCAGGGAACCTGGACAGCCCCAGCATTTT
CASSSIPREPGQPQHF
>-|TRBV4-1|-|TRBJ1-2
TGCGCCAGCAGCCAAGATTCTGGCTACACCTTC
CASSQDSGYTF
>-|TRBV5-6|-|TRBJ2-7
TGTGCCAGCAGCGCTACTGCCTACGAGCAGTACTTC
CASSATAYEQYF
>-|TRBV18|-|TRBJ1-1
TGTGCCAGTCGACAGAACACTGAAGCTTTCTTT
CASRQNTEAFF
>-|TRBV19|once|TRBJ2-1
TGTGCCAGTAGTATAGCACCTAGGAGCAGCCGACCTGATTACAATGAGCAGTTCTTC
CASSIAPRSSRPDYNEQFF
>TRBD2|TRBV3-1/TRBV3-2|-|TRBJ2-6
TGTGCCAGCAGCCAAGACGGACTAGCACTGTCAGGGGCCAACGTCCTGACTTTC
CASSQDGLALSGANVLTF
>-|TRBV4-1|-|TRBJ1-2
TGCGCCAGCAGCCAGCAACGGGGGGACTATGGCTACACCTTC
CASSQQRGDYGYTF
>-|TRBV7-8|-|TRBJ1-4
TGTGCCAGCAGCCTACTCTCAACTAATGAAAAACTGTTTTTT
CASSLLSTNEKLFF
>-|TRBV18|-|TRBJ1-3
TGTGCCAGCTCACGGCAGGTAGGTGCCTCTGGAAACACCATATATTTT
CASSRQVGASGNTIYF
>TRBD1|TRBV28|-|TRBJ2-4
TGTGCCAGCAGGTTGGGACAGGGGAAAAACATTCAGTACTTC
CASRLGQGKNIQYF
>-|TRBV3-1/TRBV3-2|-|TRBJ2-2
TGTGCCAGCAGCCTGGGGGTATATGGCGGGGAGCTGTTTTTT
CASSLGVYGGELFF
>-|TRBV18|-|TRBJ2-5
TGTGCCAGCTCACCACGGGAAACAGCGGAGACCCAGTACTTC
CASSPRETAETQYF
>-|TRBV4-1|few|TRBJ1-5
TGCGCCAGCAGCCAAGGAGGGACATCTTATCAGCCCCAGCATTTT
CASSQGGTSYQPQHF
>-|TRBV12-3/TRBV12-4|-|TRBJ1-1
TGTGCCAGCAGCGAATACGACACTGAAGCTTTCTTT
CASSEYDTEAFF
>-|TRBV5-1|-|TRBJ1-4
TGCGCCAGCAGCTTGGGAAGGATACTTGCAACTAATGAAAAACTGTTTTTT
CASSLGRILATNEKLFF
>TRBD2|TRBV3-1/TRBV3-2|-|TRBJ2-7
TGTGCCAGCAGCCAGGGCGGGGGCTCCTACGAGCAGTACTTC
CASSQGGGSYEQYF
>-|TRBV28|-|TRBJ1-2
TGTGCCAGCAGTTTTTCCCACTCTGGCTACACCTTC
CASSFSHSGYTF
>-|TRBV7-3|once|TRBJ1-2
TGTGCCAGCAGCCCCGGGACCAGCGGAGGCTACACCTTC
CASSPGTSGGYTF
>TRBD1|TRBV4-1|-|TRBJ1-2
TGCGCCAGCAGCCAATTACAGGGGGCTGATGGTGTCTATGGCTACACCTTC
CASSQLQGADGVYGYTF
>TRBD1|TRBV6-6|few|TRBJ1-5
TGTGCCAGCAGTTTACGGACAGGGGGCCTCCATCAGCCCCAGCATTTT
CASSLRTGGLHQPQHF
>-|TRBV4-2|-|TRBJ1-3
TGTGCCAGCAGCCAAAAAACGTCTTTGACAGGATCGAGCTCTGGAAACACCATATATTTT
CASSQKTSLTGSSSGNTIYF
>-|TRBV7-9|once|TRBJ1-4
TGTGCCAGCAGCTGGCCCTCTACAACTAATGAAAAACTGTTTTTT
CASSWPSTTNEKLFF
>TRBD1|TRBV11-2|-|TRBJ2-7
TGTGCCAGCAGCTTAGGAACAGGGGTCTACGAGCAGTACTTC
CASSLGTGVYEQYF
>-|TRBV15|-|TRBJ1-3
TGTGCCACCAGCAGAGGCGGGCCCGTGACAGGTCCTTCAGGAAACACCATATATTTT
CATSRGGPVTGPSGNTIYF
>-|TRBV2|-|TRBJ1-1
TGTGCCAGCAGTGTTCACCCGAACACTGAAGCTTTCTTT
CASSVHPNTEAFF
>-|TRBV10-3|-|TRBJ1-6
TGTGCCACCCAATTAGACCCCAATTCACCCCTCCACTTT
CATQLDPNSPLHF
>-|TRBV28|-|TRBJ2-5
TGTGCCAGCAGTACCGGACCGGGGACCCAGTACTTC
CASSTGPGTQYF
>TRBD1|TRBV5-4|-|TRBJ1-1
TGTGCCAGCAGCCGCCGGGACAGAAACACTGAAGCTTTCTTT
CASSRRDRNTEAFF
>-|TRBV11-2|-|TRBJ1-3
TGTGCCAGCAGCTTAGCAGGGCTTGGAAACACCATATATTTT
CASSLAGLGNTIYF
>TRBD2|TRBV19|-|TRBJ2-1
TGTGCCAGTAGTACCACGGGGGGGCTATACAATGAGCAGTTCTTC
CASSTTGGLYNEQFF
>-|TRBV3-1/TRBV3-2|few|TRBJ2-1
TGTGCCAGCAGCCAAGATCCCTCACAGGTGAGCTCCTACAATGAGCAGTTCTTC
CASSQDPSQVSSYNEQFF
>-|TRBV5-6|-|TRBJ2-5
TGTGCAACCCTCAGGGGCAGGGAACAAGAGACCCAGTACTTC
CATLRGREQETQYF
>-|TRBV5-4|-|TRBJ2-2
TGTGCCAGCAGCCCTTTCCCGGGACGTGCGTCCGGGGAGCTGTTTTTT
CASSPFPGRASGELFF
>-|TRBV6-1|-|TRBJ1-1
TGTGCCAGCACCTCGACGGGGACTGAAGCTTTCTTT
CASTSTGTEAFF
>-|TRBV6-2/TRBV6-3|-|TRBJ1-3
TGTGCCAGCAGTTACGGGGCGTCCCACTCTGGAAACACCATATATTTT
CASSYGASHSGNTIYF
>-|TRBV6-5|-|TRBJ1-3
TGTGCCAGCGGACAGCGTTCCTCTGGAAACACCATATATTTT
CASGQRSSGNTIYF
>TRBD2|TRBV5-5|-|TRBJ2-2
TGTGCCAGCAGCTTGGTGTCCCAGCGGGGGGGCACCGGGGAGCTGTTTTTT
CASSLVSQRGGTGELFF
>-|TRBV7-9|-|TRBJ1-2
TGTGCCAGCAGCTTACGGGGCTCTGATCGGGGCTACACCTTC
CASSLRGSDRGYTF
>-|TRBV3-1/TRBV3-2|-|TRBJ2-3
TGTGCCAGCAGCCATTCCTCGGGACTCTCAGATACGCAGTATTTT
CASSHSSGLSDTQYF
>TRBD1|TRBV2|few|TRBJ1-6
TGTGCCAGCAGACTAGACAGGGTGAAATCACCCCTCCACTTT
CASRLDRVKSPLHF